This paragraph reports one T cell receptor (beta chain). V was shortened by 3 bases and J by 0 bases, with 5 bases between the two germline ends. The CDR3 totals 13 residues. The germline V gene encodes CDR1 SGHTA and CDR2 FQGTGA. The data stem from a study of T cell changes during pregnancy in multiple sclerosis. This table comes from immunoSEQ multiplex PCR, and its TCRdb copy is limited to in-frame clones, with some not included. The top ten hold less than 0.75% of the sample, which has approximately 79,000 clones, 90% to 95% seen once. The sample was peripheral blood, taken in the second trimester of pregnancy. This rearrangement joins TRBV7-3 to TRBJ1-1, with D uncertain. This TCR derives from a female donor in good health, enrolled as a control in a pregnancy study. In DNA, the CDR3 is TGTGCCAGCAGCTTCTCGGTGAACACTGAAGCTTTCTTT. It translates to CASSFSVNTEAFF.